This TCR beta chain originates from a study of T cell repertoires in cytomegalovirus infection. Study information: Indications of both CMV infection and matching HLA type were provided by public TCR beta signatures.

Germline lookup yields CDR1 MNHEY and CDR2 SVGEGT. V was clipped by 2 bases and J by 4 bases; unmatched bases: 11. The CDR3 runs to 16 residues. This clonotype was seen repeatedly, ten times or more. Antigen unknown. Study outcomes and limitations: The ex vivo response was dominated by HLA-C-restricted CMV-specific TCR beta clonotypes. CMV carriers with the relevant HLA were identified by cumulative public TCR beta family frequency.

One entry per CDR3 protein, called by TCRdb with MiXCR from the reads. This repertoire shows around 440,000 distinct CDR3 sequences, 11% found once; its top ten account for around 9.6%. The specimen was PBMCs. The sequence derives from a human donor in good health (CMV status not recorded). Some clones in this sample may be carry-over from other donors' samples. The V call is TRBV6-2 or TRBV6-3, the J call TRBJ2-7; 7 nucleotides match TRBD2. CDR3 sequence reads: CASSYNGRDYWYEQYF. In DNA, the CDR3 is TGTGCCAGCAGTTACAATGGGCGGGACTACTGGTACGAGCAGTACTTC.